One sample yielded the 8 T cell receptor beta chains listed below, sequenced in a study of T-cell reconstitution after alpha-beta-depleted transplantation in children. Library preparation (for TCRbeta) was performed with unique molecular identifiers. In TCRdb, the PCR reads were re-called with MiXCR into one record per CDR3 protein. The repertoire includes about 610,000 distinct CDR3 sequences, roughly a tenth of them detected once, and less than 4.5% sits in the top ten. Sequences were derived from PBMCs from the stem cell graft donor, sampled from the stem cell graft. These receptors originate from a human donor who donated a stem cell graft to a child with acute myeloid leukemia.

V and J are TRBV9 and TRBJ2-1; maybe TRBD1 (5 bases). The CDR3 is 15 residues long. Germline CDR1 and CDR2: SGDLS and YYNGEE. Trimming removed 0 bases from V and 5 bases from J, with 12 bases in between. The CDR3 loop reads CASSVVTVSNNEQFF. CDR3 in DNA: TGTGCCAGCAGCGTAGTGACAGTATCCAACAATGAGCAGTTCTTC.

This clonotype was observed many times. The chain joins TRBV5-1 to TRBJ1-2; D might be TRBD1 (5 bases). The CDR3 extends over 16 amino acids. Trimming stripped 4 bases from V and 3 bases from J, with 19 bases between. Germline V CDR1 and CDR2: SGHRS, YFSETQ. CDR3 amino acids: CASSHEGQGGDYGYTF. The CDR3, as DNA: TGCGCCAGCAGCCACGAGGGGCAGGGTGGCGACTATGGCTACACCTTC.

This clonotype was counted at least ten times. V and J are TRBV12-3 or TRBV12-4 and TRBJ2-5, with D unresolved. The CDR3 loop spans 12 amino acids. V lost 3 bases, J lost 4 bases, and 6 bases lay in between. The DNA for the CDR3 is TGTGCCAGCAGTTTGATTAGAGAGACCCAGTACTTC. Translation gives CASSLIRETQYF.

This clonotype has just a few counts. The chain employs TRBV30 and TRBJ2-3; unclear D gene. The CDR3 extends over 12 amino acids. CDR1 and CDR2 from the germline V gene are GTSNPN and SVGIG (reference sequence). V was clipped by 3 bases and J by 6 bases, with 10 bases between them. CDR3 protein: CAWRASSDTQYF. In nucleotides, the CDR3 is TGTGCCTGGAGAGCTTCGAGTGATACGCAGTATTTT.

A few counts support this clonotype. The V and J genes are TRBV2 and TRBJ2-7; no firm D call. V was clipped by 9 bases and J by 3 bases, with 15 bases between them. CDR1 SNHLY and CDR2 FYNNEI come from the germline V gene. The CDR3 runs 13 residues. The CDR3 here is CASSENPLYEQYF. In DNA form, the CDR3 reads TGTGCCAGTTCCGAGAACCCCCTCTACGAGCAGTACTTC.

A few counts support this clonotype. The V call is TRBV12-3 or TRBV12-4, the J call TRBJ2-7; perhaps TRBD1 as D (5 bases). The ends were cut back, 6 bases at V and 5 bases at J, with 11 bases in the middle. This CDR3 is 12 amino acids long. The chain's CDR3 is CASRSGWHEQYF. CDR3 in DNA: TGTGCCAGCAGGTCAGGGTGGCACGAGCAGTACTTC.

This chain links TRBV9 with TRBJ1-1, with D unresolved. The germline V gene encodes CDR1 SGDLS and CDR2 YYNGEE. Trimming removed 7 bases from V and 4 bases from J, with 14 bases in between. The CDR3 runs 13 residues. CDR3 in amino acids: CASLPAVATEAFF. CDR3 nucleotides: TGTGCCAGCCTCCCGGCGGTGGCCACTGAAGCTTTCTTT.

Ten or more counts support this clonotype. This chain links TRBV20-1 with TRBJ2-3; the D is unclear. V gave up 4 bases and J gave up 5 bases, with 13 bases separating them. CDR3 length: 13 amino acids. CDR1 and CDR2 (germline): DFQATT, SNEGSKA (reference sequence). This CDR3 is CSAIDQRGDTQYF. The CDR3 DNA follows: TGCAGTGCTATCGACCAGAGAGGAGATACGCAGTATTTT.